These T cell receptor beta chains were read from a single sample in a study of cytomegalovirus exposure and HLA in healthy donors. The data were produced by immunoSEQ multiplex PCR, yet TCRdb's version contains in-frame clones alone and is incomplete. The sample lists 100,000 to 120,000 clones; around 80% were seen once. The sample consisted of PBMCs. These receptors came from an older woman in good health and CMV-seropositive. The CDR3 runs from the conserved cysteine through the conserved F or W. Each record gives: clone size, V gene, J gene, D gene, CDR3 DNA, CDR3 protein. The D gene is left open where the match is weak. Some rows mark clone size as missing; the rest say once, few, many or name a class of expanded clone.

abundance: NA
v_gene: TRBV6-1
j_gene: TRBJ1-2
d_gene: NA
CDR3nt: TGTGCCAGCAGTGAAGGTGCAGGAGGATGGGGCTACACCTTC
CDR3aa: CASSEGAGGWGYTF

abundance: NA
v_gene: TRBV10-1
j_gene: TRBJ2-7
d_gene: TRBD2
CDR3nt: TGCGCCAGCAGCCGGACTAGCGGGAGGTACGAGCAGTACTTC
CDR3aa: CASSRTSGRYEQYF

abundance: few
v_gene: TRBV6-5
j_gene: TRBJ2-7
d_gene: TRBD1
CDR3nt: TGTGCCAGCAGTTACTCGGGGACAGAGAACTACGAGCAGTACTTC
CDR3aa: CASSYSGTENYEQYF

abundance: NA
v_gene: TRBV19
j_gene: TRBJ2-6
d_gene: TRBD1
CDR3nt: TGTGCCAGTAGTACCCGACAGGGGCTGGATGGGGCCAACGTCCTGACTTTC
CDR3aa: CASSTRQGLDGANVLTF

abundance: NA
v_gene: TRBV6-1
j_gene: TRBJ1-3
d_gene: NA
CDR3nt: TGTGCCAGCAGTGAAGCCCGATTAGGTGGGAGACCTGGAAACACCATATATTTT
CDR3aa: CASSEARLGGRPGNTIYF

abundance: NA
v_gene: TRBV9
j_gene: TRBJ2-7
d_gene: TRBD2
CDR3nt: TGTGCCAGCAGCGGAGGGGCTAGCGGGACCCACGAGCAGTACTTC
CDR3aa: CASSGGASGTHEQYF

abundance: NA
v_gene: TRBV5-6
j_gene: TRBJ1-1
d_gene: NA
CDR3nt: TGTGCCAGCAGCTTGAGTTTGAGGGACACTGAAGCTTTCTTT
CDR3aa: CASSLSLRDTEAFF

abundance: NA
v_gene: TRBV6-5
j_gene: TRBJ2-7
d_gene: TRBD1
CDR3nt: TGTGCCAGCAGTAGCACCGGGACAGGGAATGACGAGCAGTACTTC
CDR3aa: CASSSTGTGNDEQYF

abundance: few
v_gene: TRBV21-1
j_gene: TRBJ2-3
d_gene: NA
CDR3nt: TGTGCCAGCACCACGGGGAGTCTAGCGGGAGGGCCGGGCACAGATACGCAGTATTTT
CDR3aa: CASTTGSLAGGPGTDTQYF

abundance: NA
v_gene: TRBV6-6
j_gene: TRBJ1-1
d_gene: TRBD1
CDR3nt: TGTGCCAGCAGTTACCCAGGACAGGGTGAAGCTTTCTTT
CDR3aa: CASSYPGQGEAFF

abundance: NA
v_gene: TRBV11-1
j_gene: TRBJ1-1
d_gene: NA
CDR3nt: TGTGCCAGCAGCTTGGACAGCATGAACACTGAAGCTTTCTTT
CDR3aa: CASSLDSMNTEAFF

abundance: NA
v_gene: TRBV7-7
j_gene: TRBJ2-3
d_gene: TRBD2
CDR3nt: TGTGCCAGCAGCCCTCGGACTAGCGGGAGTTCAGATACGCAGTATTTT
CDR3aa: CASSPRTSGSSDTQYF

abundance: NA
v_gene: TRBV11-2
j_gene: TRBJ2-6
d_gene: TRBD1
CDR3nt: TGTGCCAGCAGCCCCAACTCGGACAGGGCTGGGGCCAACGTCCTGACTTTC
CDR3aa: CASSPNSDRAGANVLTF

abundance: NA
v_gene: TRBV7-2
j_gene: TRBJ2-7
d_gene: TRBD2
CDR3nt: TGTGCCAGCAGCCCGGGACTAGCTAAGTACGAGCAGTACTTC
CDR3aa: CASSPGLAKYEQYF

abundance: few
v_gene: TRBV6-5
j_gene: TRBJ2-3
d_gene: TRBD2
CDR3nt: TGTGCCAGCAGTTACTCGTGGGAGGGAACCACAGATACGCAGTATTTT
CDR3aa: CASSYSWEGTTDTQYF

abundance: few
v_gene: TRBV19
j_gene: TRBJ2-7
d_gene: NA
CDR3nt: TGTGCCAGTAGTATAGGGGCGGAGGGCTACGAGCAGTACTTC
CDR3aa: CASSIGAEGYEQYF

abundance: NA
v_gene: TRBV29-1
j_gene: TRBJ1-2
d_gene: TRBD1
CDR3nt: TGCAGCGTTCCAAGGACAGGGGATAACTACACCTTC
CDR3aa: CSVPRTGDNYTF

abundance: NA
v_gene: TRBV9
j_gene: TRBJ2-2
d_gene: TRBD1
CDR3nt: TGTGCCAGCAGCGTAACCATTACTCCACAGGGGGCAGGCACCGGGGAGCTGTTTTTT
CDR3aa: CASSVTITPQGAGTGELFF

abundance: NA
v_gene: TRBV19
j_gene: TRBJ2-1
d_gene: NA
CDR3nt: TGTGCCAGTAGTATAGTTCCGGGACTTACGAATCATGAGCAGTTCTTC
CDR3aa: CASSIVPGLTNHEQFF

abundance: NA
v_gene: TRBV7-6
j_gene: TRBJ2-5
d_gene: TRBD2
CDR3nt: TGTGCCAGCAGCTTTATAGCGGGAGCAGAGACCCAGTACTTC
CDR3aa: CASSFIAGAETQYF

abundance: NA
v_gene: TRBV2
j_gene: TRBJ2-1
d_gene: TRBD2
CDR3nt: TGTGCCAGCAGTGGATGGCGGGAGGGCCCCAATGAGCAGTTCTTC
CDR3aa: CASSGWREGPNEQFF

abundance: many
v_gene: TRBV5-6
j_gene: TRBJ1-2
d_gene: NA
CDR3nt: TGTGCCAGCAGCTTGGAATGGCAGGGCTATGGCTACACCTTC
CDR3aa: CASSLEWQGYGYTF

abundance: NA
v_gene: TRBV9
j_gene: TRBJ2-7
d_gene: NA
CDR3nt: TGTGCCAGCAGCGAGGGGCTAGGAGACTCCTACGAGCAGTACTTC
CDR3aa: CASSEGLGDSYEQYF

abundance: NA
v_gene: TRBV27
j_gene: TRBJ1-1
d_gene: NA
CDR3nt: TGTGCCAGCACCAGGAGGTGGGCGACGCTGAACACTGAAGCTTTCTTT
CDR3aa: CASTRRWATLNTEAFF

abundance: NA
v_gene: TRBV7-9
j_gene: TRBJ2-7
d_gene: TRBD1
CDR3nt: TGTTCCAGCAGCCCAAGGGACAGACTCTACGAGCAGTACTTC
CDR3aa: CSSSPRDRLYEQYF

abundance: NA
v_gene: TRBV5-4
j_gene: TRBJ2-1
d_gene: NA
CDR3nt: TGTGCCAGCAGCCTATCGCTAGCCCAGAACAATGAGCAGTTCTTC
CDR3aa: CASSLSLAQNNEQFF

abundance: NA
v_gene: TRBV29-1
j_gene: TRBJ2-6
d_gene: TRBD2
CDR3nt: TGCAGCGCAGGGCATAGTTGGGGGGGACCTGCTGGGGCCAACGTCCTGACTTTC
CDR3aa: CSAGHSWGGPAGANVLTF

abundance: NA
v_gene: TRBV6-5
j_gene: TRBJ2-3
d_gene: NA
CDR3nt: TGTGCCAGCAGTGAGGCGTTCGCAGATACGCAGTATTTT
CDR3aa: CASSEAFADTQYF

abundance: NA
v_gene: TRBV7-2
j_gene: TRBJ1-2
d_gene: NA
CDR3nt: TGTGCCAGCAGCTTGAACAGGGTCTATGGCTACACCTTC
CDR3aa: CASSLNRVYGYTF

abundance: few
v_gene: TRBV7-2
j_gene: TRBJ1-2
d_gene: NA
CDR3nt: TGTGCCAGCAGCTTGATCTTTGAATTACCGGACAGAACTTTC
CDR3aa: CASSLIFELPDRTF

abundance: few
v_gene: TRBV6-1
j_gene: TRBJ1-2
d_gene: TRBD1
CDR3nt: TGTGCCAGCAGTGAATTATGGGACAGGGGCCATCATGGCTACACCTTC
CDR3aa: CASSELWDRGHHGYTF

abundance: NA
v_gene: TRBV5-1
j_gene: TRBJ2-7
d_gene: TRBD1
CDR3nt: TGCGCCAGCAGAGCAGACGGAGGCAGGGGGCTTGGGGAGCAGTACTTC
CDR3aa: CASRADGGRGLGEQYF

abundance: few
v_gene: TRBV13
j_gene: TRBJ1-5
d_gene: TRBD1
CDR3nt: TGTGCCAGCAGCTTATCCTTGACAGGGGGCAGTCAGCCCCAGCATTTT
CDR3aa: CASSLSLTGGSQPQHF

abundance: NA
v_gene: TRBV4-2
j_gene: TRBJ2-1
d_gene: TRBD2
CDR3nt: TGTGCCAGCAGCCAAGAGTGGTATGATAGCGGGAGCCATGAGCAGTTCTTC
CDR3aa: CASSQEWYDSGSHEQFF

abundance: NA
v_gene: TRBV27
j_gene: TRBJ1-2
d_gene: TRBD1
CDR3nt: TGTGCCAGCAGCCCGGGACAGGGCCACTATTATGGCTACACCTTC
CDR3aa: CASSPGQGHYYGYTF

abundance: few
v_gene: TRBV6-1
j_gene: TRBJ1-4
d_gene: NA
CDR3nt: TGTGCCAGCAGTGACCAGCCTCGTCCCGCCGGAGTCGGCGAAAAACTGTTTTTT
CDR3aa: CASSDQPRPAGVGEKLFF

abundance: NA
v_gene: TRBV6-6
j_gene: TRBJ1-1
d_gene: NA
CDR3nt: TGTGCCAGCAGTTACGGGCACAGGTTCGCTGAAGCTTTCTTT
CDR3aa: CASSYGHRFAEAFF

abundance: NA
v_gene: TRBV11-2
j_gene: TRBJ1-2
d_gene: TRBD1
CDR3nt: TGTGCCAGCAGCTTAATTGGGACAGGGGGCGGCTACACCTTC
CDR3aa: CASSLIGTGGGYTF

abundance: NA
v_gene: TRBV7-9
j_gene: TRBJ2-7
d_gene: TRBD2
CDR3nt: TGTGCCAGCAGCTTAGGCCGGGGGGACGAGCAGTACTTC
CDR3aa: CASSLGRGDEQYF

abundance: NA
v_gene: TRBV11-2
j_gene: TRBJ2-3
d_gene: NA
CDR3nt: TGTGCCAGCAGCTTAGACCTCGCGGGACCTACGCAGTATTTT
CDR3aa: CASSLDLAGPTQYF

abundance: few
v_gene: TRBV2
j_gene: TRBJ2-7
d_gene: TRBD1
CDR3nt: TGTGCCAGCAGTGACCAGGGGGCCGTCTACGAGCAGTACTTC
CDR3aa: CASSDQGAVYEQYF

abundance: once
v_gene: TRBV5-4
j_gene: TRBJ2-7
d_gene: TRBD2
CDR3nt: TGTGCCAGCAGCCCCGGGACTAGTAACGAGCAGTACTTC
CDR3aa: CASSPGTSNEQYF

abundance: NA
v_gene: TRBV18
j_gene: TRBJ2-2
d_gene: TRBD2
CDR3nt: TGTGCCAGCTCACTCACTAGCGGGAGCTACACCGGGGAGCTGTTTTTT
CDR3aa: CASSLTSGSYTGELFF

abundance: NA
v_gene: TRBV7-2
j_gene: TRBJ2-7
d_gene: TRBD2
CDR3nt: TGTGCCAGCAGCTCAAGAACTAGCGGCTACGAGCAGTACTTC
CDR3aa: CASSSRTSGYEQYF

abundance: NA
v_gene: TRBV5-1
j_gene: TRBJ2-7
d_gene: NA
CDR3nt: TGCGCCAGCAGCCCGAAGACAGACTCCTACGAGCAGTACTTC
CDR3aa: CASSPKTDSYEQYF

abundance: NA
v_gene: TRBV15
j_gene: TRBJ1-4
d_gene: TRBD1
CDR3nt: TGTGCCACCAGCAGAGGTTGGACAGGGTTGTTAGCACTTGAAAAACTGTTTTTT
CDR3aa: CATSRGWTGLLALEKLFF

abundance: once
v_gene: TRBV12-5
j_gene: TRBJ1-1
d_gene: TRBD1
CDR3nt: TGTGCTAGTGGTTTGGTGGCAGGGGGTAGTTATTACACTGAAGCTTTCTTT
CDR3aa: CASGLVAGGSYYTEAFF

abundance: once
v_gene: TRBV7-9
j_gene: TRBJ2-1
d_gene: TRBD2
CDR3nt: TGTGCCAGCAGCTTAGCCCAGGGACTAGCGGGAGAGGGACGGCAGTTCTTC
CDR3aa: CASSLAQGLAGEGRQFF

abundance: NA
v_gene: TRBV11-2
j_gene: TRBJ2-2
d_gene: NA
CDR3nt: TGTGCCAGCAGCTTAGAGGTCAGGGGGCTGTTTTTT
CDR3aa: CASSLEVRGLFF

abundance: NA
v_gene: TRBV30
j_gene: TRBJ2-5
d_gene: NA
CDR3nt: TGTGCCTGGAGTGGGGCGGGGATCTCCGAGACCCAGTACTTC
CDR3aa: CAWSGAGISETQYF

abundance: NA
v_gene: TRBV5-1
j_gene: TRBJ2-4
d_gene: NA
CDR3nt: TGCGCCAGCAGCTTGTTGGGGGCGCCTCAAGACATTCAGTACTTC
CDR3aa: CASSLLGAPQDIQYF

abundance: NA
v_gene: TRBV6-1
j_gene: TRBJ2-7
d_gene: NA
CDR3nt: TGTGCCAGCAGTGAACCCCGGGATCCTATCTACGAGCAGTACTTC
CDR3aa: CASSEPRDPIYEQYF